The 14 T cell receptor beta chains below come from one sample, sequenced in a study of blood T cell repertoires in COVID-19. Some clones are missing from TCRdb's copy, which holds only in-frame ones; the method was immunoSEQ multiplex PCR. The sample records roughly 250,000 clones, 80% to 90% being singletons. Sequenced material: PBMCs or T cells enriched from blood (not recorded which). The receptors originated from a woman in her 50s who had recovered from COVID-19.

Turning to this clone: This specimen includes other DNA sequences encoding the same CDR3. The J gene is TRBJ1-3, the V gene TRBV6-5; 7 bases map to TRBD1. Per germline, CDR1 MNHEY and CDR2 SVGAGI. The CDR3 has 14 amino acids. Trimming took 11 bases from V and 1 from J; bases not matched to a gene: 8. The CDR3 region has the DNA TGTGCCTCTTCCTACAGGGGTTCTGGAAACACCATATATTTT. It translates to CASSYRGSGNTIYF.

This sequence joins TRBV5-6 and TRBJ2-3; tentative D call: TRBD2 (5 bases). This CDR3 contains 14 residues. Germline CDR1 is SGHDT and CDR2 is YYEEEE. Trimming removed 4 bases from V and 3 bases from J, with 12 bases in between. The CDR3 loop is CASSPAGWTDTQYF. For the CDR3, the DNA is TGTGCCAGCAGCCCCGCGGGCTGGACAGATACGCAGTATTTT.

V gene TRBV10-2 combines with J gene TRBJ2-1, with 10 bases lining up with TRBD2. The CDR3 sequence is 16 residues long. Losses at the gene ends were 0 bases for V and 7 bases for J; bases not matched to a gene: 6. Germline loops: CDR1 WSHSY, CDR2 SAAADI. In nucleotides, the CDR3 is TGCGCCAGCAGTGAGTCGACGCCTAGCGGGAGAAATGAGCAGTTCTTC. This gives the protein CASSESTPSGRNEQFF.

The rearrangement uses TRBV28 and TRBJ1-3; possible D gene TRBD1, 5 bases. Germline loops: CDR1 MDHEN, CDR2 SYDVKM. Trimming pared 3 bases from V and 4 bases from J, leaving 13 bases between. This CDR3 contains 15 residues. Here the CDR3 reads CASSLPGWSGNTIYF. In DNA, the CDR3 is TGTGCCAGCAGTTTGCCAGGGTGGTCAGGAAACACCATATATTTT.

The chain combines TRBV2 with TRBJ2-1; 9 bases map to TRBD2. CDR1 is SNHLY, CDR2 FYNNEI, per germline. This CDR3 region has 15 residues. V lost 6 bases, J lost 9 bases, and 12 bases stayed unmatched. The CDR3, as DNA: TGTGCCAGCAGAAGACACGGGACTAGCTTTCCTGAGCAGTTCTTC. Translating it yields CASRRHGTSFPEQFF.

In DNA, the CDR3 is TGTGCCAGTAGTGCTAGCGGGAGTCCAATCTCCGAGCAGTACTTC. It specifies CASSASGSPISEQYF. V and J are TRBV19 and TRBJ2-7; 10 positions match TRBD2. Trimming cost V 5 bases and J 6 bases; bases outside gene matches: 10. The length of the CDR3 is 15 residues. Germline V gene lookup returns CDR1 LNHDA and CDR2 SQIVND (reference sequence).

This clone occurred once. The rearrangement joins TRBV11-1 to TRBJ2-3; TRBD1 matches at 8 bases. The CDR3 contains 13 residues. Germline CDR1 and CDR2: SGHAT and FQDESV (reference sequence). V was pared by 3 bases and J by 5 bases, with 1 base of the junction left unmatched. CDR3 nucleotide sequence: TGTGCCAGCAGCTTGGACAGGGAAGATACGCAGTATTTT. This codes for CASSLDREDTQYF.

The chain couples TRBV3-1 (or the pseudogene TRBV3-2) to TRBJ1-5; 8 bases align to TRBD1. Germline CDR1 LGHDT, CDR2 YNNKEL (reference sequence). Losses at the gene ends were 4 bases for V and 4 bases for J; bases not matched to a gene: 3. The CDR3 consists of 14 residues. CDR3 sequence: CASSPRDRNQPQHF. CDR3 in DNA: TGTGCCAGCAGCCCCCGGGACAGGAATCAGCCCCAGCATTTT.

Only a few counts were recorded for this clone. The rearrangement joins TRBV18 to TRBJ2-3; tentatively, D is TRBD1 (6 bases). The germline gives CDR1 KGHSH, CDR2 LQKENI. The CDR3 loop spans 15 amino acids. V was clipped by 2 bases and J by 4 bases, with 13 bases between them. The CDR3 protein is CASSPDRRGSDTQYF. DNA of the CDR3: TGTGCCAGCTCACCAGACAGGCGAGGGTCAGATACGCAGTATTTT.

This chain connects TRBV2 to TRBJ2-1; the D gene is possibly TRBD2 (6 bases). Deletions cut 8 bases from V and 5 bases from J, with 19 bases between. Germline V lookup: CDR1 SNHLY, CDR2 FYNNEI. The CDR3 sequence is 15 residues long. CDR3 bases: TGTGCCAGCGTAGTTGATGGCGGGACCCACAATGAGCAGTTCTTC. Its protein product is CASVVDGGTHNEQFF.

The chain employs TRBV10-3 and TRBJ1-1; TRBD1 matches 7 bases. In germline, CDR1 is ENHRY, CDR2 SYGVKD. The trim removed 4 bases at V and 11 bases at J, leaving 19 bases unmatched. This CDR3 has 16 residues. The CDR3 protein is CAISGSPQGGDWRAFF. The DNA for the CDR3 is TGTGCCATCAGTGGTTCCCCGCAAGGGGGCGATTGGAGGGCTTTCTTT.

The gene calls are TRBV19 and TRBJ1-6; 7 bases align to TRBD1. The germline CDR1 and CDR2 sequences are LNHDA and SQIVND (reference sequence). The CDR3 extends over 13 amino acids. J gave up 7 bases and V 9 bases, and 6 bases lay outside the gene matches. This CDR3 reads CASRQGRNSPLHF. The CDR3 bases are TGTGCCAGCAGACAGGGACGCAATTCACCCCTCCACTTT. Based on the CDR3 plus reference TRBV19 and TRBJ1-6, the full variable domain is DGGITQSPKYLFRKEGQNVTLSCEQNLNHDAMYWYRQDPGQGLRLIYYSQIVNDFQKGDIAEGYSVSREKKESFPLTVTSAQKNPTAFYLCASRQGRNSPLHFGNGTRLTVT.

This clone was counted once. The V and J genes are TRBV12-3 or TRBV12-4 and TRBJ1-2; D not resolved. The CDR3 spans 13 residues. Trimming stripped 2 bases from V and 8 bases from J, with 12 bases between. The CDR3 nucleotides read TGTGCCAGCAGTTTACTTACACAAGTCGGCTACACCTTC. Its translation: CASSLLTQVGYTF.

This rearrangement joins TRBV18 to TRBJ2-5; 8 nucleotides line up with TRBD1. The CDR3 is 13 amino acids. V lost 3 bases to trimming and J lost 5 bases; unmatched junction nucleotides: 2. CDR1 is KGHSH, CDR2 LQKENI, per germline. CDR3 bases: TGTGCCAGCTCACCCGACAGGGGTGAGACCCAGTACTTC. Amino acids: CASSPDRGETQYF.